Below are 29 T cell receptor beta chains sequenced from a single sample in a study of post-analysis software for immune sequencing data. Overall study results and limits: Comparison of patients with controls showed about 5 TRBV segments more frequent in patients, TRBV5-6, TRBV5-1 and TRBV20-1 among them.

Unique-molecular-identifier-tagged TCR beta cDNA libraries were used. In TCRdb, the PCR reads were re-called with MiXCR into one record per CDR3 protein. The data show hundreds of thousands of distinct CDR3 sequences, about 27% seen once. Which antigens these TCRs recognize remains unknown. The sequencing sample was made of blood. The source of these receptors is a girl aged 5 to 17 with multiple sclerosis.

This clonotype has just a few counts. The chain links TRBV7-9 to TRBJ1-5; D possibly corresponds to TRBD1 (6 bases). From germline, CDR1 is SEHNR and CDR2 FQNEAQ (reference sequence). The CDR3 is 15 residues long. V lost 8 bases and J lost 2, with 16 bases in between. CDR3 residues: CASGTGGRGNQPQHF. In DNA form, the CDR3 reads TGTGCCAGCGGGACGGGGGGCCGCGGCAATCAGCCCCAGCATTTT.

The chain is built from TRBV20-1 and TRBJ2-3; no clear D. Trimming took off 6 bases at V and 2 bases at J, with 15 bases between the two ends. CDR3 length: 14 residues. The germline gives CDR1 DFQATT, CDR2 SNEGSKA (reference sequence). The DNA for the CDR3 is TGCAGTGCCCGCCCCGGAGCCCTCACAGATACGCAGTATTTT. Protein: CSARPGALTDTQYF.

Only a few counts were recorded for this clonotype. CDR3 region: CSASREDYTF. The CDR3 coding sequence is TGCAGTGCTAGCCGGGAAGACTACACCTTC. The J gene is TRBJ1-2, the V gene TRBV20-1; D is unclear. The germline gives CDR1 DFQATT, CDR2 SNEGSKA (reference sequence). The V and J ends lost 3 bases and 10 bases respectively, with 9 bases between them. The CDR3 has 10 amino acids.

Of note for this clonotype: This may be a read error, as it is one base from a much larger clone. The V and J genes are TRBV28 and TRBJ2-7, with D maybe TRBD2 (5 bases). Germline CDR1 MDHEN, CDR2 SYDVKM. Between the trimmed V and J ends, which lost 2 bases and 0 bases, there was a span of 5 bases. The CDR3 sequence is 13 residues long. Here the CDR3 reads CASSLRGSYEQYF. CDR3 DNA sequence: TGTGCCAGCAGTTTACGGGGCTCCTACGAGCAGTACTTC.

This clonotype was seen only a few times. Here the CDR3 DNA reads TGTGCCAGCAGCGTAAATTGGGGACAGGGCAATCAGCCCCAGCATTTT. Translated, it gives CASSVNWGQGNQPQHF. The chain couples TRBV27 to TRBJ1-5, with 8 bases identical to TRBD1. The V segment lost 6 bases and the J segment 2 bases; nucleotides outside the gene matches: 9. CDR1 MNHEY and CDR2 SMNVEV come from the germline V gene (reference sequence). The CDR3 has 16 amino acids.

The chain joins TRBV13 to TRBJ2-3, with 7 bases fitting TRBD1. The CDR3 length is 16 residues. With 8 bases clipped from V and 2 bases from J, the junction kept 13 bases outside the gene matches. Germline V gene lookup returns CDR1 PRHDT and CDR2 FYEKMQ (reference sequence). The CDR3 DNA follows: TGTGCCAGCGCGTCGGCCCGGGACAGAGACACAGATACGCAGTATTTT. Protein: CASASARDRDTDTQYF.

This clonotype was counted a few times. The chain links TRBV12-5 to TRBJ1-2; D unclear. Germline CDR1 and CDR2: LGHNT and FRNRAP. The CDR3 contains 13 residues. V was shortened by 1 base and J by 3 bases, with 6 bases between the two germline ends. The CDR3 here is CASGLAADYGYTF. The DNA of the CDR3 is TGTGCTAGTGGTTTGGCGGCTGACTATGGCTACACCTTC.

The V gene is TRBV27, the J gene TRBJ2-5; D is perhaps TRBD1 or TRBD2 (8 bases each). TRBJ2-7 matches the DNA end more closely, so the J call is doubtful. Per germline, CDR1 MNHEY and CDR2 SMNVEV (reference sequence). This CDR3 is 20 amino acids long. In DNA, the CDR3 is TGTGCCAGCAGATTCTCCTGGACAGGGAGCTCGGGGGGGATCATCTACGAGCAGTACTTC. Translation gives CASRFSWTGSSGGIIYEQYF.

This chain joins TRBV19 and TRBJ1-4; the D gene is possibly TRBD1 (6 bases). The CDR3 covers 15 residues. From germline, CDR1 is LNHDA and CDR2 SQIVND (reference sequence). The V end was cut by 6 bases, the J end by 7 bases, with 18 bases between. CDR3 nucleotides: TGTGCCAGTAGATGGGAGGCTACAGGGCCTGAAAAACTGTTTTTT. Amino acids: CASRWEATGPEKLFF.

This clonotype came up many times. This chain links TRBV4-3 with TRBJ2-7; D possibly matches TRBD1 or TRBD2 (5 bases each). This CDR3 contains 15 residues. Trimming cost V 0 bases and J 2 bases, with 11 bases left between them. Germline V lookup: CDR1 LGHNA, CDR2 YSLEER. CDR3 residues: CASSQDRGPPYEQYF. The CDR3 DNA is TGCGCCAGCAGCCAAGATCGGGGACCTCCCTACGAGCAGTACTTC.

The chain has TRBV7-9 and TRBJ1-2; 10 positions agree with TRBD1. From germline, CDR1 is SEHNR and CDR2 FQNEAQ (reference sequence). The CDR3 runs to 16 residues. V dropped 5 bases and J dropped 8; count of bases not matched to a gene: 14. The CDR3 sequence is CASSPWTGGTFWGYTF. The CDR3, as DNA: TGTGCCAGCAGCCCCTGGACAGGGGGAACCTTCTGGGGCTACACCTTC.

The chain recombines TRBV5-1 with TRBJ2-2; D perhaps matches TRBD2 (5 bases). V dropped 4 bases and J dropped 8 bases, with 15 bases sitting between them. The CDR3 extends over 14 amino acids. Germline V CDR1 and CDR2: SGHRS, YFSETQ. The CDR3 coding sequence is TGCGCCAGCAGCCAAGGACCGGGGATGGGGGAGCTGTTTTTT. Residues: CASSQGPGMGELFF.

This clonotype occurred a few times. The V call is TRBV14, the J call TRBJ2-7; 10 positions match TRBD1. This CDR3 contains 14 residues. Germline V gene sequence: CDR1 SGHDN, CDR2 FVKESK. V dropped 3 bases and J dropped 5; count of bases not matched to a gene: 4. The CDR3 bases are TGTGCCAGCAGCCACCGGGACAGGGGCGACGAGCAGTACTTC. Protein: CASSHRDRGDEQYF.

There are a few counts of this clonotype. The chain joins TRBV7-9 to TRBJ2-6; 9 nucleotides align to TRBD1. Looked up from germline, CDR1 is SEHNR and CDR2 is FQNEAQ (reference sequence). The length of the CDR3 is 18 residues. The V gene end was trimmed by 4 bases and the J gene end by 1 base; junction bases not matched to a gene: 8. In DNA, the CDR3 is TGTGCCAGCAGCTCTCCCCGGGACAGGGTTTCTGGGGCCAACGTCCTGACTTTC. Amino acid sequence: CASSSPRDRVSGANVLTF.

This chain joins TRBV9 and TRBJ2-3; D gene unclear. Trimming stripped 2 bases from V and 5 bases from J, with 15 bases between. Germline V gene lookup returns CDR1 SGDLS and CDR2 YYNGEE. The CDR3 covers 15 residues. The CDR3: CASSVPGSALDTQYF. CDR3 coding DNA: TGTGCCAGCAGCGTGCCCGGGTCAGCGCTAGATACGCAGTATTTT.

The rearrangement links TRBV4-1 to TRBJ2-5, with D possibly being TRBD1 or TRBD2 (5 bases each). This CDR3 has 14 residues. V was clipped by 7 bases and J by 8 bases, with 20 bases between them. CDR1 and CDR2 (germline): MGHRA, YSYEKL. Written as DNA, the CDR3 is TGCGCCAGCACCTACGACCGGGACGCGGGCACCCAGTACTTC. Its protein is CASTYDRDAGTQYF.

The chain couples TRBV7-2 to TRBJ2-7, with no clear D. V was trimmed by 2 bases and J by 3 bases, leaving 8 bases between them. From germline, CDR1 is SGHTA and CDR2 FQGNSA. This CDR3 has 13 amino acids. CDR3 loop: CASSLYRYYEQYF. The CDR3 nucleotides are TGTGCCAGCAGCTTATACCGGTACTACGAGCAGTACTTC.

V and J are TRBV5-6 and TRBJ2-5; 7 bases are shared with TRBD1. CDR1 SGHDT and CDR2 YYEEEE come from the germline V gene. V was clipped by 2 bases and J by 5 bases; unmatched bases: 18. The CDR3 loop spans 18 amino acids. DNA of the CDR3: TGTGCCAGCAGCTTTCTCGAGGCGTTAGGGGGCCGACGGGAGACCCAGTACTTC. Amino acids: CASSFLEALGGRRETQYF.

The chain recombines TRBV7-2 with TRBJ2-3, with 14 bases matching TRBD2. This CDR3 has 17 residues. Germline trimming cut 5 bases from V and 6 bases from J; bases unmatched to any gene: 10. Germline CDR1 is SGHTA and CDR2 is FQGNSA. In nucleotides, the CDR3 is TGTGCCAGCAGCCGAACCGGGACTAGCGGGAGTCGGGATACGCAGTATTTT. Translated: CASSRTGTSGSRDTQYF.

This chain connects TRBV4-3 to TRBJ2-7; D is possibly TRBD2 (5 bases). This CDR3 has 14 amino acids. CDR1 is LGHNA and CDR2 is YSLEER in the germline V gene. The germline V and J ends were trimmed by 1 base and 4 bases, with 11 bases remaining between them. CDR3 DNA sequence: TGCGCCAGCAGCCAAGGCCGTAGAGGGTACGAGCAGTACTTC. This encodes CASSQGRRGYEQYF.

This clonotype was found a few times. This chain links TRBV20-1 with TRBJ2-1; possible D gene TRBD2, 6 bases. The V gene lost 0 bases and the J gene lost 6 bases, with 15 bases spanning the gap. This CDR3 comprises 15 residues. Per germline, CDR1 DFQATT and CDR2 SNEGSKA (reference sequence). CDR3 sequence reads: CSARDTGLTRNEQFF. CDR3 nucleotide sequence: TGCAGTGCTAGAGATACGGGACTTACACGCAATGAGCAGTTCTTC.

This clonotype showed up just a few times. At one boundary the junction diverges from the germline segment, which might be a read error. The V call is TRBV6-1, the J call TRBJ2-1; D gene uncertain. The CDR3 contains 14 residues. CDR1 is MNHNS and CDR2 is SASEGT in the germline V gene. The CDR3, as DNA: TGTGCCAGCAGTGAATCTTCGCCGTACAATGAGCAGTGCTTC. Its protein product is CASSESSPYNEQCF.

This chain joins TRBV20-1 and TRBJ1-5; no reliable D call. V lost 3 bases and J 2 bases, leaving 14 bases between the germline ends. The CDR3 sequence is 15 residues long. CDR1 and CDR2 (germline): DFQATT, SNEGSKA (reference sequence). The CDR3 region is CSASMQTLRNQPQHF. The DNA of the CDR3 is TGCAGTGCTAGCATGCAGACCCTTCGCAATCAGCCCCAGCATTTT.

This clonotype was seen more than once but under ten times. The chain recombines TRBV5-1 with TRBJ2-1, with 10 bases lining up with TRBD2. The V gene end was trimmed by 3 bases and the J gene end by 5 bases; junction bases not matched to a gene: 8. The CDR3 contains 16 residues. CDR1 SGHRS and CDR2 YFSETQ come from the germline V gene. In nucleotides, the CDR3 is TGCGCCAGCAGCTATTTGGGACTAGCGACAAACAATGAGCAGTTCTTC. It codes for CASSYLGLATNNEQFF.

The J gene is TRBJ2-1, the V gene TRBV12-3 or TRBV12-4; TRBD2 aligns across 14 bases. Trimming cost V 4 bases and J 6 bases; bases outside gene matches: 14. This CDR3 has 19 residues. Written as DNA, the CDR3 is TGTGCCAGCAGTTCTTTCGGGACTAGCGGGAGATTTTCGGGCAATGAGCAGTTCTTC. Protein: CASSSFGTSGRFSGNEQFF.

CDR3 in amino acids: CASSVTRWETQYF. CDR3 in DNA: TGTGCCAGCAGTGTAACGCGGTGGGAGACCCAGTACTTC. The V gene is TRBV2, the J gene TRBJ2-5; D remains unclear. The CDR3 covers 13 residues. Germline assignment: CDR1 SNHLY and CDR2 FYNNEI. Trimming removed 4 bases from V and 5 bases from J, with 11 bases in between.

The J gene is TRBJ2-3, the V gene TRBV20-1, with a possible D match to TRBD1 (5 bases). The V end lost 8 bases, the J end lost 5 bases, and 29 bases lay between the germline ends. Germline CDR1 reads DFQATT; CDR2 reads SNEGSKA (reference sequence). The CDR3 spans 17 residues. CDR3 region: CSPGDTGRVLGGDTQYF. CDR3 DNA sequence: TGCAGTCCTGGAGATACCGGCAGGGTCTTAGGTGGAGATACGCAGTATTTT.

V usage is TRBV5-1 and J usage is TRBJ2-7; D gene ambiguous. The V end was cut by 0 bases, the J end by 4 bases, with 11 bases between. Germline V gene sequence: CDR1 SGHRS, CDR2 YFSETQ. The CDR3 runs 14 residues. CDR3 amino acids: CASSLGLQLYEQYF. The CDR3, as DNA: TGCGCCAGCAGCTTGGGTTTGCAGTTGTACGAGCAGTACTTC.

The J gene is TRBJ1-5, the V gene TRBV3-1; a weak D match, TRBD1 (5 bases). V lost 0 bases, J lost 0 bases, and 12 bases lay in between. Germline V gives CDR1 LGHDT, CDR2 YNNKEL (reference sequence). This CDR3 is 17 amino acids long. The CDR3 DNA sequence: TGTGCCAGCAGCCAAGATAAGTCGGGGCTTAGCAATCAGCCCCAGCATTTT. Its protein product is CASSQDKSGLSNQPQHF.